Given below is one T cell receptor (beta chain) in context. Its antigen remains unidentified. Indicated time point: week 5, during vaccination. Each vaccine dose was 300 ug of mutant IDH1 20-mer peptide, with topical imiquimod. The sample comes from a study of a mutant IDH1 vaccine in newly diagnosed glioma. Here immunoSEQ multiplex PCR was the method, and the copy in TCRdb shows in-frame clones only, minus some. The sample comprises 37,000 or so clones, about 79% of which are singletons, and 24% rests with the top ten. Germline V gene data show CDR1 as SGHRS and CDR2 as YFSETQ. Trimming removed 0 bases at V and 2 bases at J, with 14 bases between. The CDR3 sequence is 16 residues long.

The TCR sequence derives from a man aged 30 to 45 with glioma. The rearrangement links TRBV5-1 to TRBJ2-5, with D possibly being TRBD1 or TRBD2 (5 bases each). The specimen was PBMCs, collected from a glioma patient whose treatment included an IDH1 peptide vaccine. CDR3 in amino acids: CASSLALGAGQETQYF. The CDR3 bases are TGCGCCAGCAGCTTGGCACTCGGGGCAGGGCAAGAGACCCAGTACTTC.